Listed below are T cell receptor beta chains from one sample, sequenced in a study of regulatory T cells in long-lasting Graves disease. MiXCR, applied by TCRdb to the multiplex PCR reads, yields one record per CDR3 protein. The data contain under 500,000 distinct CDR3 sequences, roughly 20% of them singletons. The sample consisted of peripheral blood mononuclear cells (PBMCs), taken when the disease was refractory, from a patient treated with antithyroid drugs. These receptors were obtained from a female donor with Graves disease. Each CDR3 is given with its conserved first and last residue. The D gene is left open where the match is weak. Clone size is shown for a subset of rows, as once, few, many or a class of expanded clone.

CDR3 protein | CDR3 DNA | J gene | clone size | D gene | V gene
CASSLGGQINEKLFF | TGTGCCAGCAGTTTGGGAGGACAGATTAATGAAAAACTGTTTTTT | TRBJ1-4 | many | - | TRBV27
CSARDPGGPNTGELFF | TGCAGTGCTAGAGATCCGGGAGGACCGAACACCGGGGAGCTGTTTTTT | TRBJ2-2 | - | TRBD2 | TRBV20-1
CASQAPGLREQYF | TGTGCCAGCCAAGCCCCGGGACTTCGCGAGCAGTACTTC | TRBJ2-7 | - | - | TRBV10-3
CASSLYGNRDEQYF | TGTGCCAGCAGTTTGTACGGAAATCGGGACGAGCAGTACTTC | TRBJ2-7 | many | - | TRBV6-2/TRBV6-3
CASSDQGFSYEQYF | TGTGCCAGCAGTGACCAGGGTTTCTCCTACGAGCAGTACTTC | TRBJ2-7 | many | - | TRBV2
CASSPSGGGNYGYTF | TGTGCCAGCAGTCCCTCGGGCGGGGGTAACTATGGCTACACCTTC | TRBJ1-2 | few | - | TRBV28
CAWSVRAGGPHEQYF | TGTGCCTGGAGTGTACGAGCGGGAGGCCCCCACGAGCAGTACTTC | TRBJ2-7 | many | TRBD2 | TRBV30
CASSRRSYSGQETQYF | TGTGCCAGCAGCCGAAGATCGTATAGCGGACAAGAGACCCAGTACTTC | TRBJ2-5 | many | - | TRBV28
CASSYSRTGSEKLFF | TGTGCCAGCAGTTACTCACGGACAGGGAGTGAAAAACTGTTTTTT | TRBJ1-4 | - | TRBD1 | TRBV6-9
CASSEAPRDSYEQYF | TGTGCCAGCAGTGAAGCTCCACGGGACTCCTACGAGCAGTACTTC | TRBJ2-7 | - | - | TRBV6-1
CSASGTSGTGELFF | TGCAGTGCTAGTGGGACTAGCGGGACCGGGGAGCTGTTTTTT | TRBJ2-2 | - | TRBD2 | TRBV20-1
CAISEMDRGSSPLHF | TGTGCCATCAGTGAGATGGACAGAGGAAGTTCACCCCTCCACTTT | TRBJ1-6 | many | - | TRBV10-3
CAAGTDLQDGYTF | TGTGCCGCCGGCACAGATTTACAGGATGGCTACACCTTC | TRBJ1-2 | - | - | TRBV10-3
CASSFISPQGAHTQYF | TGTGCCAGCAGTTTTATCTCTCCACAGGGGGCCCATACGCAGTATTTT | TRBJ2-3 | once | TRBD1 | TRBV27
CASSSKGTEDQPQHF | TGTGCCAGTAGTAGTAAAGGGACAGAAGATCAGCCCCAGCATTTT | TRBJ1-5 | few | TRBD1 | TRBV12-3/TRBV12-4
CGARDEGLAGRQETQYF | TGCGGTGCTAGAGACGAGGGACTAGCGGGACGACAAGAGACCCAGTACTTC | TRBJ2-5 | - | TRBD2 | TRBV20-1
CASTSLGSGTQYF | TGTGCCAGCACTTCTCTGGGGTCCGGGACCCAGTACTTC | TRBJ2-5 | many | - | TRBV6-1
CASRQGLAGAYEQYF | TGTGCCAGCAGACAGGGACTAGCGGGAGCCTACGAGCAGTACTTC | TRBJ2-7 | many | TRBD2 | TRBV7-9
CSARDPRDGEQYF | TGCAGTGCTAGAGATCCCCGGGACGGCGAGCAGTACTTC | TRBJ2-7 | - | - | TRBV20-1
CASTSGNVNYGYTF | TGTGCCAGCACCTCCGGGAACGTTAACTATGGCTACACCTTC | TRBJ1-2 | few | - | TRBV6-1
CASSVGLTGVNTGELFF | TGTGCCAGCAGCGTAGGATTGACAGGGGTGAACACCGGGGAGCTGTTTTTT | TRBJ2-2 | few | TRBD1 | TRBV9
CASSFPGVNEKLFF | TGTGCCAGCAGCTTTCCGGGGGTTAATGAAAAACTGTTTTTT | TRBJ1-4 | many | - | TRBV5-5
CASSPPGTQYF | TGTGCCAGCAGCCCCCCCGGGACCCAGTACTTC | TRBJ2-5 | many | - | TRBV7-2
CASTQTGGGHGVKNIQYF | TGTGCCAGCACCCAAACGGGGGGCGGCCACGGTGTCAAAAACATTCAGTACTTC | TRBJ2-4 | many | - | TRBV28
CASSLEFGERETQYF | TGTGCTAGCAGCTTAGAATTCGGGGAGAGAGAGACCCAGTACTTC | TRBJ2-5 | many | - | TRBV7-7
CASSPDRGSYEQYF | TGTGCCAGCAGCCCGGACAGGGGCTCCTACGAGCAGTACTTC | TRBJ2-7 | many | TRBD1 | TRBV2
CSVVLLDRDPRMNTEAFF | TGCAGCGTTGTCCTCCTTGACAGGGACCCTCGGATGAACACTGAAGCTTTCTTT | TRBJ1-1 | - | TRBD1 | TRBV29-1
CSAKYGVGELFF | TGCAGTGCTAAGTACGGGGTCGGGGAGCTGTTTTTT | TRBJ2-2 | few | - | TRBV20-1
CASSLGYGEETQYF | TGTGCCAGCAGCTTAGGGTACGGAGAAGAGACCCAGTACTTC | TRBJ2-5 | many | - | TRBV11-3
CSVVNANSGNTIYF | TGCAGCGTTGTAAACGCCAACTCTGGAAACACCATATATTTT | TRBJ1-3 | - | - | TRBV29-1
CASSPRRAGFNEQFF | TGTGCCAGCAGCCCACGTCGAGCGGGATTCAATGAGCAGTTCTTC | TRBJ2-1 | - | TRBD2 | TRBV3-1
CASSFVNGNYEQYF | TGTGCCAGCAGCTTTGTCAACGGGAACTACGAGCAGTACTTC | TRBJ2-7 | many | - | TRBV7-2
CASSQGTDNSPLHF | TGTGCCAGCAGTCAAGGGACAGATAATTCACCCCTCCACTTT | TRBJ1-6 | many | TRBD1 | TRBV12-3/TRBV12-4